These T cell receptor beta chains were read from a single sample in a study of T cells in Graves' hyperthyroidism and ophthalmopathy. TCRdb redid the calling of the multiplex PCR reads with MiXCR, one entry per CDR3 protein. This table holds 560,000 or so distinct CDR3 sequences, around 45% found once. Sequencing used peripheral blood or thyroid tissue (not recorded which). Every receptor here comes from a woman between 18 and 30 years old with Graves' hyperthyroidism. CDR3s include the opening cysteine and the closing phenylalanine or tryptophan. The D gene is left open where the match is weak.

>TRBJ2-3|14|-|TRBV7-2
CASSEGGTANTQYF
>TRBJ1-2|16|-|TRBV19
CASSTDIQVSNYGYTF
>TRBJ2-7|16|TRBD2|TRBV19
CASRPHTSGRSSEQYF
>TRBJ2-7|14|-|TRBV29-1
CSVSGGGIEYEQYF
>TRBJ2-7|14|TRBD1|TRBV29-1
CSVQLRDRAHEQYF
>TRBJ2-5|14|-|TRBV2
CASSETASQETQYF
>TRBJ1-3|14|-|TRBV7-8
CASSSQYSGNTIYF
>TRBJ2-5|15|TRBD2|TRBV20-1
CSAKGPAGGGETQYF
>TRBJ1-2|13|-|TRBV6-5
CASSYGRGYGYTF
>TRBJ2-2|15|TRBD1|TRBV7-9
CASSLGQGDAGELFF
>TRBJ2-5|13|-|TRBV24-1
CATSRPAEETQYF
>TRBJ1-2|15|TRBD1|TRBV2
CASSHEWTGVDGYTF
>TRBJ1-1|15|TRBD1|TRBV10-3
CAISGDRAKNTEAFF
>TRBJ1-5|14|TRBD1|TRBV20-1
CSARGDRYNQPQHF
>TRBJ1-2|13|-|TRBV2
CASSESVGKGYTF
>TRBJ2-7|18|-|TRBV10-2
CASSQEISLETGPYEQYF
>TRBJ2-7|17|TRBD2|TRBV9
CASSTRVAGGPSYEQYF